This T cell receptor beta chain appears in the sequencing data of a study of blood T cell repertoires in COVID-19. Per the germline V gene, CDR1 is SGHTA and CDR2 is FQGNSA. CDR3 length equals 14 residues. V dropped 5 bases and J dropped 0 bases, with 11 bases sitting between them. Assay: immunoSEQ multiplex PCR; the TCRdb copy retains only in-frame clones and omits some. The table has tens of thousands of clones, roughly 80% seen once; the top ten hold approximately 15%. The sequence was collected from a woman aged 80 or older with active or convalescent COVID-19. Sequences were obtained from peripheral blood. The chain links TRBV7-2 to TRBJ2-7; possible D gene TRBD1, 7 bases. The CDR3 DNA reads as TGTGCCAGCAGCCCAGGGGGGAGCTCCTACGAGCAGTACTTC. Its protein product is CASSPGGSSYEQYF.